This T cell receptor beta chain originates from a study of shared clonotypes between healthy human individuals. CD45RO-negative, CCR7-selected cells formed the naive CD8 fraction, which excluded terminally differentiated effector memory CD45RA+ cells. CDR1 is SGHAT and CDR2 is FQNNGV in the germline V gene. The CDR3 is 15 residues long. Trimming cost V 1 base and J 2 bases; bases outside gene matches: 4. Concerning this clone itself: The antigen is undetermined.

Only in-frame clones appear in the TCRdb table, and some are missing; sequencing was by immunoSEQ multiplex PCR. The sample lists approximately 600,000 clones, approximately 95% occurring once. Notes on the study in general: Read depth was anticipated to influence clonotype sharing among donors. Several donors had about 5% of their naive CD4 clonotypes in common. The study drew on few donors, limiting represented genetic and exposure-history diversity.

Sequenced: naive CD8+ T cells sorted from blood. The clonotype originates from a young woman in good health. The chain employs TRBV11-2 and TRBJ2-7; 8 nucleotides agree with TRBD1. The CDR3 sequence: CASSLASGGPYEQYF. CDR3 sequence (DNA): TGTGCCAGCAGCTTAGCGTCAGGGGGCCCCTACGAGCAGTACTTC.